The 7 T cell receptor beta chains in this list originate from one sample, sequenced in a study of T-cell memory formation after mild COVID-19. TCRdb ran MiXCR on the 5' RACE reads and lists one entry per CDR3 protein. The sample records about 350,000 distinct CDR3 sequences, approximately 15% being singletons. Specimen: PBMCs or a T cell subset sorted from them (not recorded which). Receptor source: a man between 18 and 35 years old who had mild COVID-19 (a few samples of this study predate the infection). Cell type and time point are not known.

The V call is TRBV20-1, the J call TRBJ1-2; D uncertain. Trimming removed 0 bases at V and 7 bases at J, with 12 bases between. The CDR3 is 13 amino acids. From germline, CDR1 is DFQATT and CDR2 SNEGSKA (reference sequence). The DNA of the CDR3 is TGCAGTGCTAGAGATCTTCCCGTTCGTGGCTACACCTTC. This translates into CSARDLPVRGYTF.

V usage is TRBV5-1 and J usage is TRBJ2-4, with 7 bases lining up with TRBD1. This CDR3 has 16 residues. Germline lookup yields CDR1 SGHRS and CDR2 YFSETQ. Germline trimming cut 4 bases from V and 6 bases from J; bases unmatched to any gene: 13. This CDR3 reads CASSPGQVPRGNIQYF. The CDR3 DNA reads TGCGCCAGCAGCCCAGGACAGGTTCCAAGGGGAAACATTCAGTACTTC.

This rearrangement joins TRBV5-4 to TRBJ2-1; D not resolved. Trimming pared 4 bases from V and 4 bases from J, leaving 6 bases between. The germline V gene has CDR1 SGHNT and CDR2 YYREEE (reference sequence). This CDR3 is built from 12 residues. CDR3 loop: CASSGRYNEQFF. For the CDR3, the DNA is TGTGCCAGCAGCGGAAGGTACAATGAGCAGTTCTTC.

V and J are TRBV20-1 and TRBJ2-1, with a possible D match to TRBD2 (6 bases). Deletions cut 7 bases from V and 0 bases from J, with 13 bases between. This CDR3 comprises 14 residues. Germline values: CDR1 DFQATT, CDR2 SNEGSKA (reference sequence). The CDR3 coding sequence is TGCAGTGTTAAAGCGGGCGCCTCCTACAATGAGCAGTTCTTC. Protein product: CSVKAGASYNEQFF.

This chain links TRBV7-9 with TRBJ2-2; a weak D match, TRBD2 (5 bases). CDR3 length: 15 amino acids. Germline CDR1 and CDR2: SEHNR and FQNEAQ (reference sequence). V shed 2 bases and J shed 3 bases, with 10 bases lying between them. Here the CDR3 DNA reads TGTGCCAGCAGCTTATTCAGAGCGGACACCGGGGAGCTGTTTTTT. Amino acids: CASSLFRADTGELFF.

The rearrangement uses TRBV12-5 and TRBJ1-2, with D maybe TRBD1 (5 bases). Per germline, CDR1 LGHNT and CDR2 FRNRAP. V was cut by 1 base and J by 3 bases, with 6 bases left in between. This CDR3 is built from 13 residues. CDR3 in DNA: TGTGCTAGTGGTTTGGAGGGACACTATGGCTACACCTTC. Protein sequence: CASGLEGHYGYTF. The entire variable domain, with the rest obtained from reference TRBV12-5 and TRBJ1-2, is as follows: DARVTQTPRHKVTEMGQEVTMRCQPILGHNTVFWYRQTMMQGLELLAYFRNRAPLDDSGMPKDRFSAEMPDATLATLKIQPSEPRDSAVYFCASGLEGHYGYTFGSGTRLTVV.

CDR3 protein: CASSLRQGESSYNSPLHF. The CDR3, as DNA: TGTGCCAGCAGCTTGCGGCAGGGGGAAAGCTCCTATAATTCACCCCTCCACTTT. The chain combines TRBV5-6 with TRBJ1-6; 7 nucleotides line up with TRBD1. Germline V gene lookup returns CDR1 SGHDT and CDR2 YYEEEE. J was trimmed by 0 bases and V by 1 base; bases with no gene match: 7. This CDR3 comprises 18 residues.